These 5 T cell receptor beta chains share one sample of origin, sequenced in a study of blood T cell repertoires in COVID-19. Sequencing used immunoSEQ multiplex PCR; TCRdb keeps in-frame clones, though not all of them. This sample has some 200,000 clones, with 89% found just once. Source material: peripheral blood. The receptors derive from a woman aged 35 to 49 with acute or convalescent COVID-19.

The V call is TRBV27, the J call TRBJ1-2; D may be TRBD1 (5 bases). There are 11 residues in the CDR3. The V gene lost 5 bases and the J gene lost 5 bases, with 6 bases spanning the gap. From germline, CDR1 is MNHEY and CDR2 SMNVEV (reference sequence). This CDR3 is CASSRGYGYTF. The DNA for the CDR3 is TGTGCCAGCAGTAGGGGATATGGCTACACCTTC.

J is TRBJ1-6 and V is TRBV11-2; the D gene is possibly TRBD1 (6 bases). V shed 5 bases and J shed 7 bases, with 18 bases lying between them. The CDR3 has 16 amino acids. Germline V lookup: CDR1 SGHAT, CDR2 FQNNGV. CDR3: CASSPLGQNVNSPLHF. The CDR3 nucleotides are TGTGCCAGCAGCCCGCTCGGACAGAACGTAAATTCACCCCTCCACTTT. Looking up the rest from reference TRBV11-2 and TRBJ1-6 gives the full variable domain: EAGVAQSPRYKIIEKRQSVAFWCNPISGHATLYWYQQILGQGPKLLIQFQNNGVVDDSQLPKDRFSAERLKGVDSTLKIQPAKLEDSAVYLCASSPLGQNVNSPLHFGNGTRLTVT.

The chain joins TRBV5-5 to TRBJ1-1; 10 positions match TRBD1. J gave up 8 bases and V 0 bases, and 7 bases lay outside the gene matches. The CDR3 sequence is 15 residues long. Germline loops: CDR1 SGHKS, CDR2 YYEKEE (reference sequence). CDR3: CASSLGQGASQEAFF. CDR3 sequence (DNA): TGTGCCAGCAGCTTGGGACAGGGGGCCTCCCAAGAAGCTTTCTTT. The complete variable domain, with remaining parts taken from reference TRBV5-5 and TRBJ1-1, reads DAGVTQSPTHLIKTRGQQVTLRCSPISGHKSVSWYQQVLGQGPQFIFQYYEKEERGRGNFPDRFSARQFPNYSSELNVNALLLGDSALYLCASSLGQGASQEAFFGQGTRLTVV.

J is TRBJ1-1 and V is TRBV5-8, with D hard to call. CDR3 size: 15 residues. Germline V CDR1 and CDR2: SGHTS, YDEGEE. Trimming took off 0 bases at V and 3 bases at J, with 12 bases between the two ends. This CDR3 reads CASSLVAGVHTEAFF. Here the CDR3 DNA reads TGTGCCAGCAGCTTGGTGGCGGGAGTGCACACTGAAGCTTTCTTT.

The chain couples TRBV5-1 to TRBJ2-3, with D possibly matching TRBD1 (5 bases). The CDR3 loop spans 16 amino acids. From germline, CDR1 is SGHRS and CDR2 YFSETQ. Trimming cost V 3 bases and J 3 bases, with 17 bases left between them. CDR3 residues: CASSSAMRQRTDTQYF. The CDR3 DNA reads TGCGCCAGCAGCTCCGCTATGAGACAGAGGACAGATACGCAGTATTTT.